The rows below give T cell receptor beta chains drawn from one sample of a study of type 1 and type 2 diabetes patients. One entry per CDR3 protein results from TCRdb running MiXCR on the multiplex PCR reads. The sample carries approximately 260,000 distinct CDR3 sequences, approximately 50% recorded once. Material: peripheral blood mononuclear cells (PBMCs). The receptors were sampled from a man younger than 30 with type 2 diabetes. Each CDR3 is given with its conserved first and last residue. The order of the fields is clone size, J gene, V gene, D gene, CDR3 DNA, CDR3 protein. D genes are given only for firm matches. Only some rows state a clone size, as once, few, many or a class for expanded clones.

NA TRBJ2-7 TRBV6-1 NA TGTGCCAGCAGTAGGGGACAATTCTACGAGCAGTACTTC CASSRGQFYEQYF
NA TRBJ1-2 TRBV19 NA TGTGCCAGTACCAGCCTCCCCAGCCTCGTCTATGGCTACACCTTC CASTSLPSLVYGYTF
few TRBJ1-2 TRBV2 NA TGTGCCAGCAGAGACATGTTCTATGGCTACACCTTC CASRDMFYGYTF
NA TRBJ2-5 TRBV2 NA TGTGCCAGCTACCAAGCGACTGAGCAGTTC CASYQATEQF
many TRBJ2-5 TRBV15 TRBD1 TGTGCCACCAGCAGAGGAGGGGAGGGACAGGGGGCCTGGGAGACCCAGTACTTC CATSRGGEGQGAWETQYF
NA TRBJ2-7 TRBV12-3/TRBV12-4 NA TGTGCCAGCAGTCCGGGACGGCGGTTGTCCTACGAGCAGTACTTC CASSPGRRLSYEQYF
NA TRBJ2-5 TRBV7-2 NA TGTGCCAGCAGCTTAGGTCTGTGGGGGTTCGGGACCCAGTACTTC CASSLGLWGFGTQYF
NA TRBJ1-2 TRBV19 NA TGTGCCAGTAGTATAGATCTCGGCAGTGGCTATGGCTACACCTTC CASSIDLGSGYGYTF
NA TRBJ2-2 TRBV5-1 TRBD1 TGCGCCAGCAGCTCGAGAAGTCCGGGACAGGGTCTCTACGGGGAGCTGTTTTTT CASSSRSPGQGLYGELFF
few TRBJ1-1 TRBV7-2 NA TGTGCCAGCAGCTTGTTTCGGTCAGATGAAGCTTTCTTT CASSLFRSDEAFF
few TRBJ2-5 TRBV20-1 NA TGCAGTGCTACGGACAGACTCGTCCAAGAGACCCAGTACTTC CSATDRLVQETQYF
NA TRBJ1-6 TRBV20-1 NA TGCAGTGCTAGATTGAGCTCCTATAATTCACCCCTCCACTTT CSARLSSYNSPLHF
NA TRBJ2-7 TRBV6-5 TRBD1 TGTGCCAGCAGCTCTCTCGGGGGACAGGGAATCTACGAGCAGTACTTC CASSSLGGQGIYEQYF
few TRBJ1-1 TRBV29-1 TRBD1 TGCAGCGTTGCCGGGACAGGGACGAACACTGAAGCTTTCTTT CSVAGTGTNTEAFF
NA TRBJ1-1 TRBV12-3/TRBV12-4 NA TGTGCCAGCAGTTTTGGGGCATCCTACACTGAAGCTTTCTTT CASSFGASYTEAFF
NA TRBJ2-3 TRBV28 NA TGTGCCAGCAGTTGGGGGCGATCCGGGGATACGCAGTATTTT CASSWGRSGDTQYF
NA TRBJ1-4 TRBV9 NA TGTGCCAGCAGCGAGGAGGGCAAGAGTAATGAAAAACTGTTTTTT CASSEEGKSNEKLFF
few TRBJ1-2 TRBV6-5 TRBD1 TGTGCCAGCAGTTACGGGACAGGGCTTGGGGTCTATGGCTACACCTTC CASSYGTGLGVYGYTF
NA TRBJ2-1 TRBV2 NA TGTGCCAGCAGTGATATTAGGACGGGCGACAATGAGCAGTTCTTC CASSDIRTGDNEQFF
NA TRBJ1-4 TRBV30 NA TGTGCCTGGATCCTGGCTAATGAAAAACTGTTTTTT CAWILANEKLFF
once TRBJ1-5 TRBV19 NA TGTGCCAGCAGCCTGACAGGTCGGGATCAGCCCCAGCATTTT CASSLTGRDQPQHF
NA TRBJ2-2 TRBV28 TRBD2 TGTGCCAGCAAGGCGGGAGGGCCCTGGTTTGGCGGGGAGCTGTTTTTT CASKAGGPWFGGELFF
NA TRBJ2-1 TRBV11-2 NA TGTGCCAGCACCGACTTTGGTTCCTACAATGAGCAGTTCTTC CASTDFGSYNEQFF
NA TRBJ2-3 TRBV2 TRBD1 TGTGCCAGAAACCGGGACAGGGCCCTTGATACGCAGTATTTT CARNRDRALDTQYF
many TRBJ2-5 TRBV10-1 NA TGCGCCAGCAGTGACAGTCCGGCGGGGGAGACCCAGTACTTC CASSDSPAGETQYF
NA TRBJ1-1 TRBV27 NA TGTGCCAGCAGTGTCAGGGTTTCGAACACTGAAGCTTTCTTT CASSVRVSNTEAFF
NA TRBJ1-2 TRBV5-8 NA TGTGCCAGCAGCCAGTTTCGGGGCTACACCTTC CASSQFRGYTF
NA TRBJ2-5 TRBV27 NA TGTGCCAGCAGTTTATCGTCAAAAGAGACCCAGTACTTC CASSLSSKETQYF
few TRBJ1-2 TRBV12-3/TRBV12-4 NA TGTGCCAGCAGCGTGAGCCTGGATGTGGGCTACACCTTC CASSVSLDVGYTF
few TRBJ1-5 TRBV19 TRBD1 TGTGCCAGTAGTATAGGACAGGGATCGCCCCAGCATTTT CASSIGQGSPQHF
once TRBJ2-2 TRBV7-7 NA TGTGCCAGCAGCTTATCTCAGGGTATCCCTTTGAAGACCGGGGAGCTGTTTTTC CASSLSQGIPLKTGELFF
NA TRBJ2-1 TRBV3-1 TRBD1 TGTGCCAGCAGCCATGGGACAGGGCCATATGAGCAGTTCTTC CASSHGTGPYEQFF
many TRBJ2-3 TRBV29-1 TRBD2 TGCAGCGTTGAAGATAGCGGGAGGAGCACAGATACGCAGTATTTT CSVEDSGRSTDTQYF
NA TRBJ2-1 TRBV20-1 NA TGCAGTGCTAGAGGGCAGGGGCACCCCAATGAGCAGTTCTTC CSARGQGHPNEQFF
NA TRBJ2-5 TRBV30 NA TGTGCCTGGAGTGTGGGGACCCAGTACTTC CAWSVGTQYF
NA TRBJ1-2 TRBV24-1 NA TGTGCCACCAGTGATTCCCGGGCCCCTTCCTATGGCTACACCTTC CATSDSRAPSYGYTF
NA TRBJ1-2 TRBV6-4 TRBD1 TGTGCCAGCAGTGCCTCAGGGGGAAATAGCTACACCTTC CASSASGGNSYTF
NA TRBJ2-6 TRBV6-1 NA TGTGCCACCCACCGGGACTCGGTCACGCTATCGGCCAACGTCCTGACTTTC CATHRDSVTLSANVLTF
NA TRBJ2-7 TRBV3-1 TRBD2 TGTGCCAGCAGCCAAGTAGGGTGGCGGGAGTCCTCCTACGAGCAGTACTTC CASSQVGWRESSYEQYF
few TRBJ1-1 TRBV29-1 NA TGCAGCGTTGAGATCGGCTTGAATGAAGCTTTCTTT CSVEIGLNEAFF
NA TRBJ1-1 TRBV20-1 NA TGCAGTGCTCCTCCCTTGGGGGTACGGCTGAACACTGAAGCTTTCTTT CSAPPLGVRLNTEAFF